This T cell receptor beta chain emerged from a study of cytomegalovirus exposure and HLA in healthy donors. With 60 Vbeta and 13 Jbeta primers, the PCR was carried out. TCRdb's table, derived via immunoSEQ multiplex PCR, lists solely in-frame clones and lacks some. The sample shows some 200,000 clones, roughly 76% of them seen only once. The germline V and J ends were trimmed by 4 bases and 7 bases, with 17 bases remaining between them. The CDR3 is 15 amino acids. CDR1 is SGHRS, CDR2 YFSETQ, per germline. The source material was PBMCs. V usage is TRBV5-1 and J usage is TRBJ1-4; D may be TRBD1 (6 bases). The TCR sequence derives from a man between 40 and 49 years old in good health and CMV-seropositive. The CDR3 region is CASSRGGGPSEKLFF. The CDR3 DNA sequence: TGCGCCAGCAGCCGCGGGGGGGGGCCGAGTGAAAAACTGTTTTTT.